A selection of T cell receptor beta chains follows, all from one sample in a study of radiotherapy plus CTLA-4 blockade in lung cancer. Clones were sequenced by immunoSEQ multiplex PCR, and TCRdb holds only the in-frame ones, with some missing. The profile shows tens of thousands of clones, 84% of them singletons. The material was peripheral blood, obtained from a patient treated with radiotherapy plus ipilimumab. The receptors shown here come from a human donor with non-small cell lung cancer whose response to radiotherapy plus ipilimumab could not be evaluated. CDR3s include the opening cysteine and the closing phenylalanine or tryptophan. D genes are given only for firm matches. For some rows the clone size is stated as once, few or many, or as a class when expanded; others skip it.

cdr3_nt: TGTGCCTGGAGGGCCCAGGATACGCAGTATTTT
cdr3_aa: CAWRAQDTQYF
d_call: .
clone_size: once
j_call: TRBJ2-3
v_call: TRBV30

cdr3_nt: TGTGCCAGCAGTTCAACACTAAATCAGCCCCAGCATTTT
cdr3_aa: CASSSTLNQPQHF
d_call: .
clone_size: .
j_call: TRBJ1-5
v_call: TRBV11-1

cdr3_nt: TGTGCCATCACTCAAGAGGTGTTACTAGCGGGACCGAACACCGGGGAGCTGTTTTTT
cdr3_aa: CAITQEVLLAGPNTGELFF
d_call: TRBD2
clone_size: .
j_call: TRBJ2-2
v_call: TRBV10-3

cdr3_nt: TGTGCCATCAGGTCACAGGGGAACGAGCAGTACTTC
cdr3_aa: CAIRSQGNEQYF
d_call: TRBD1
clone_size: .
j_call: TRBJ2-7
v_call: TRBV10-3

cdr3_nt: TGTGCCAGCAGTTTAGCACCGACTACGTCTAACTATGGCTACACCTTC
cdr3_aa: CASSLAPTTSNYGYTF
d_call: .
clone_size: .
j_call: TRBJ1-2
v_call: TRBV28

cdr3_nt: TGTGCCAGCAGCGTAACTAGCGGGAGGGAGACCCAGTACTTC
cdr3_aa: CASSVTSGRETQYF
d_call: TRBD2
clone_size: .
j_call: TRBJ2-5
v_call: TRBV9

cdr3_nt: TGTGCCAGCAGTTCTTCCTTCACAGATACGCAGTATTTT
cdr3_aa: CASSSSFTDTQYF
d_call: .
clone_size: .
j_call: TRBJ2-3
v_call: TRBV28

cdr3_nt: TGTGCCACCCGAGGGCAGGCCTTGAGCACTGAAGCTTTCTTT
cdr3_aa: CATRGQALSTEAFF
d_call: .
clone_size: .
j_call: TRBJ1-1
v_call: TRBV6-5

cdr3_nt: TGCGCCAGCAGCTTGGCGGGGTACAGAGGAAACACCATATATTTT
cdr3_aa: CASSLAGYRGNTIYF
d_call: .
clone_size: .
j_call: TRBJ1-3
v_call: TRBV5-1

cdr3_nt: TGTGCCAGCAGTCGGGTTCGGTACGAGCAGTACTTC
cdr3_aa: CASSRVRYEQYF
d_call: .
clone_size: .
j_call: TRBJ2-7
v_call: TRBV28

cdr3_nt: TGTGCCAGTAGTATCCCCCTAGCGGGGACCAACGAGCAGTACTTC
cdr3_aa: CASSIPLAGTNEQYF
d_call: TRBD2
clone_size: .
j_call: TRBJ2-7
v_call: TRBV19

cdr3_nt: TGTGCCAGCTCATCCTCTAGCGGTAACACCGGGGAGCTGTTTTTT
cdr3_aa: CASSSSSGNTGELFF
d_call: TRBD2
clone_size: .
j_call: TRBJ2-2
v_call: TRBV18

cdr3_nt: TGTGCCAGCACTCCGGGACAGGGAGCCTACGAGCAGTACTTC
cdr3_aa: CASTPGQGAYEQYF
d_call: TRBD1
clone_size: few
j_call: TRBJ2-7
v_call: TRBV25-1

cdr3_nt: TGTGCCTGGAGTCCCGGGACAGGGGACTACGAGCAGTACTTC
cdr3_aa: CAWSPGTGDYEQYF
d_call: TRBD1
clone_size: .
j_call: TRBJ2-7
v_call: TRBV30

cdr3_nt: TGCGCCAGCAGCCAAGATCAATCCCAGGGAACTGAAGCTTTCTTT
cdr3_aa: CASSQDQSQGTEAFF
d_call: .
clone_size: once
j_call: TRBJ1-1
v_call: TRBV4-3

cdr3_nt: TGTGCCATCAGTGAGTCGGGGCATCCCTACGAGCAGTACTTC
cdr3_aa: CAISESGHPYEQYF
d_call: .
clone_size: .
j_call: TRBJ2-7
v_call: TRBV10-3

cdr3_nt: TGTGCCAGCAGCGGGGGGCTCGGGGTGGATAAGGGTGAGCAGTACTTC
cdr3_aa: CASSGGLGVDKGEQYF
d_call: .
clone_size: .
j_call: TRBJ2-7
v_call: TRBV9

cdr3_nt: TGTGCCAGCAGCTCCTGGGGGGATCAGCCCCAGCATTTT
cdr3_aa: CASSSWGDQPQHF
d_call: .
clone_size: .
j_call: TRBJ1-5
v_call: TRBV7-2

cdr3_nt: TGCGCCAGCAGCCCGGGACAGGTCTATGAAAAACTGTTTTTT
cdr3_aa: CASSPGQVYEKLFF
d_call: TRBD1
clone_size: .
j_call: TRBJ1-4
v_call: TRBV4-1

cdr3_nt: TGTGCCAGCAGTTTACAGGGGGCAGGGAGTCAGCCCCAGCATTTT
cdr3_aa: CASSLQGAGSQPQHF
d_call: TRBD1
clone_size: .
j_call: TRBJ1-5
v_call: TRBV28

cdr3_nt: TGTGCCAGCAGCACCGGCACAGGGGGCTTCAGCACAGATACGCAGTATTTT
cdr3_aa: CASSTGTGGFSTDTQYF
d_call: TRBD1
clone_size: .
j_call: TRBJ2-3
v_call: TRBV5-8

cdr3_nt: TGTGCCAGCAAACAATGGGAGACTGAAGCTTTCTTT
cdr3_aa: CASKQWETEAFF
d_call: .
clone_size: few
j_call: TRBJ1-1
v_call: TRBV28

cdr3_nt: TGTGCCAGCAGTGAACTAGCGGGAGTTTCGGAGACCCAGTACTTC
cdr3_aa: CASSELAGVSETQYF
d_call: TRBD2
clone_size: .
j_call: TRBJ2-5
v_call: TRBV6-1

cdr3_nt: TGCGCCAGCAGCTTGGCCTCCCGGCCCGGGGCTAATGAAAAACTGTTTTTT
cdr3_aa: CASSLASRPGANEKLFF
d_call: .
clone_size: .
j_call: TRBJ1-4
v_call: TRBV5-1

cdr3_nt: TGTGCCAGCAGTGAAGGGCAGTTAGAGACCCAGTACTTC
cdr3_aa: CASSEGQLETQYF
d_call: .
clone_size: .
j_call: TRBJ2-5
v_call: TRBV2